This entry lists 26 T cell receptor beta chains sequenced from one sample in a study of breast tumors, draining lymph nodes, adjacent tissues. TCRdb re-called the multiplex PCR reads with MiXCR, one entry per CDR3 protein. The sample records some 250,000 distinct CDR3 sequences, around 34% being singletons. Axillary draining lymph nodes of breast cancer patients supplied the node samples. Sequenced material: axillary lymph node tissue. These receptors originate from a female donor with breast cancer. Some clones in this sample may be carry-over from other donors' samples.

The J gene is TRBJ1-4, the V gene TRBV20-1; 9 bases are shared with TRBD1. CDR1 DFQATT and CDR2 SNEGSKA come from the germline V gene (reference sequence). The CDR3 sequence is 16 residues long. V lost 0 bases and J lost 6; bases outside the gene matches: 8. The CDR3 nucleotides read TGCAGTGCTAGAGATCGGGGACAGGGCCGCGATGAAAAACTGTTTTTT. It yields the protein CSARDRGQGRDEKLFF.

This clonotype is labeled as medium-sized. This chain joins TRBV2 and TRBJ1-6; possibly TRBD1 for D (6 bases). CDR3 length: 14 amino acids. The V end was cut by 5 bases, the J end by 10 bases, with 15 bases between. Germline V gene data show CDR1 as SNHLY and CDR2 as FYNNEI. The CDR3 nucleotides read TGTGCCAGCAGTATAAAGGGGGAAGGATCACCCCTCCACTTT. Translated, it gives CASSIKGEGSPLHF.

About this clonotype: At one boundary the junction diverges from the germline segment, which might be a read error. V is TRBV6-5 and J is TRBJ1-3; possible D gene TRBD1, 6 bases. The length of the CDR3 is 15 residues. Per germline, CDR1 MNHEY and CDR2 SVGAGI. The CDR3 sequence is CASRLTGSSGSTIYF. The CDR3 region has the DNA TGTGCCAGCAGATTGACAGGATCGTCTGGAAGCACCATATATTTT.

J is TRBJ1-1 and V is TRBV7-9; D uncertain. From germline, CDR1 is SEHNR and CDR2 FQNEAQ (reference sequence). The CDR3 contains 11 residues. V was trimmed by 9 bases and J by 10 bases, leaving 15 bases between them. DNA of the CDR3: TGTGCCAGAGGGAAACCGCGCCGAGCTTTCTTT. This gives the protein CARGKPRRAFF.

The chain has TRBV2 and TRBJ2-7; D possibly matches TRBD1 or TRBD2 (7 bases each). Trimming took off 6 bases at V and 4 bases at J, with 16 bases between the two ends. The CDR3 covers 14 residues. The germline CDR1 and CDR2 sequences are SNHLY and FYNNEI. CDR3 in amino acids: CASRITGEGYEQYF. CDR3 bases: TGTGCCAGCAGGATAACAGGGGAGGGTTACGAGCAGTACTTC.

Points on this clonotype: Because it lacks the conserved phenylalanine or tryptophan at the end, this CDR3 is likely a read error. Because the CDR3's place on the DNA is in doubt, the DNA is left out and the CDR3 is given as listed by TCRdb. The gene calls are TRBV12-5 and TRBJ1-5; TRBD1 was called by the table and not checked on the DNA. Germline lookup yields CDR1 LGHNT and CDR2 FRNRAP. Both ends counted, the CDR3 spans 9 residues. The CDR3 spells CASGWTTGG.

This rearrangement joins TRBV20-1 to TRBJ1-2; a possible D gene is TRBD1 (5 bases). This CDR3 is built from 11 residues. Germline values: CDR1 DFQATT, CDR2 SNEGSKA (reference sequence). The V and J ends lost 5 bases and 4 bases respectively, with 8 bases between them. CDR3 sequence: CSARGVYGYTF. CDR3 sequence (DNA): TGCAGTGCTCGGGGGGTCTATGGCTACACCTTC.

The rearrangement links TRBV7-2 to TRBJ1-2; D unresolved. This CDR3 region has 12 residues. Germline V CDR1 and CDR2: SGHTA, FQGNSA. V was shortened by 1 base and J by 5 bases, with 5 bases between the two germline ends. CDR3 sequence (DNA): TGTGCCAGCAGCTTAGTTCGGTATGGCTACACCTTC. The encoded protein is CASSLVRYGYTF.

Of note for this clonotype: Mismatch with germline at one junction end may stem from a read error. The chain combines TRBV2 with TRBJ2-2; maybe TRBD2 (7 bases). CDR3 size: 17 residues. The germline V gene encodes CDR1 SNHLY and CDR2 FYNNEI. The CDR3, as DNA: TGTGCCAGCTCACCGCGTGGGGGGGCCCCGAACGCCGGGGAGCTGTTTTTT. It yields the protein CASSPRGGAPNAGELFF.

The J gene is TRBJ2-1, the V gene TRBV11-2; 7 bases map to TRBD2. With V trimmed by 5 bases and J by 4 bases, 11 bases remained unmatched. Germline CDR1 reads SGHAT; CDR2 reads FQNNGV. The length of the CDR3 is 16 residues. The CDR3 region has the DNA TGTGCCAGCAGCCCCAGACTAGCAGTTACTTACAATGAGCAGTTCTTC. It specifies CASSPRLAVTYNEQFF.

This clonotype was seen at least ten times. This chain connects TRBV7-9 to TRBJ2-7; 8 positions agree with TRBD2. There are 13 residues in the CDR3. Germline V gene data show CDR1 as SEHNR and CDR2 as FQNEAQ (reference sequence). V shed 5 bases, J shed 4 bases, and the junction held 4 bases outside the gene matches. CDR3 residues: CASSRSGTYEQYF. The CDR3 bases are TGTGCCAGCAGCCGTAGCGGGACGTACGAGCAGTACTTC.

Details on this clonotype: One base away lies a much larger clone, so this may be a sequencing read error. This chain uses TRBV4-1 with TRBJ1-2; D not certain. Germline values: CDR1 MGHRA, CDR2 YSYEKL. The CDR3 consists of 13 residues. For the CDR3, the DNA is TGCGCCGGCAGCCAAGATTTGGCTTACGGCTACACCTTC. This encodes CAGSQDLAYGYTF.

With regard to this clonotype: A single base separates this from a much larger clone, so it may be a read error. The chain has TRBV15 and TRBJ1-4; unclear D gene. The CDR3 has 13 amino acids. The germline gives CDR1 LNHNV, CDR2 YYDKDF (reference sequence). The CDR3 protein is CATSREGSEKPSF. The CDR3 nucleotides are TGTGCCACCAGCAGAGAAGGGAGTGAAAAACCGTCTTTT.

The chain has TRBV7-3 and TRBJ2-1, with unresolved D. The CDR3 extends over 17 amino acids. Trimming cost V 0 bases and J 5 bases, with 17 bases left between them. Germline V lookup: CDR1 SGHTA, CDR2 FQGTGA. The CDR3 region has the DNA TGTGCCAGCAGCTTAACGGGAACTATCCACCCAAACAATGAGCAGTTCTTC. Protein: CASSLTGTIHPNNEQFF.

The CDR3 spells CASSPTRTGDNYGYTF. The CDR3 DNA reads as TGTGCCAGCAGCCCTACCAGGACAGGGGATAACTATGGCTACACCTTC. The chain links TRBV3-1 to TRBJ1-2, with 9 bases identical to TRBD1. CDR1 is LGHDT and CDR2 is YNNKEL in the germline V gene (reference sequence). The CDR3 is 16 amino acids. V dropped 4 bases and J dropped 1; count of bases not matched to a gene: 7.

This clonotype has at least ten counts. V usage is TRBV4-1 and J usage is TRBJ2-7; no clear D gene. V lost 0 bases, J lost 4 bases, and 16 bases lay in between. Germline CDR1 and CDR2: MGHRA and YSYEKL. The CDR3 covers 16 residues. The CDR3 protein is CASSQDRDLGLYEQYF. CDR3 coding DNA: TGCGCCAGCAGCCAAGATAGGGATTTGGGTCTTTACGAGCAGTACTTC.

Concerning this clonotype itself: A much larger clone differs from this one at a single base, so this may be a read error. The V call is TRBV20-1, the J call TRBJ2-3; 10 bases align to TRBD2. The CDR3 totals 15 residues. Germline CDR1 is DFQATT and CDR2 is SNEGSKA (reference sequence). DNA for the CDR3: TGCAGCGCTGGACTAGCGGTAAGGGGGACAAATACGCAGTATTTT. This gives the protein CSAGLAVRGTNTQYF.

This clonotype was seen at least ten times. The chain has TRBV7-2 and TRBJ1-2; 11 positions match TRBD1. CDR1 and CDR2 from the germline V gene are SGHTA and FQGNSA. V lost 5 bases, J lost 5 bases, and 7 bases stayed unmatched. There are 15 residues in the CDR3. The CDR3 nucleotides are TGTGCCAGCAGCGGACGCAGGGACAGGGGGTATGGCTACACCTTC. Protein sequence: CASSGRRDRGYGYTF.

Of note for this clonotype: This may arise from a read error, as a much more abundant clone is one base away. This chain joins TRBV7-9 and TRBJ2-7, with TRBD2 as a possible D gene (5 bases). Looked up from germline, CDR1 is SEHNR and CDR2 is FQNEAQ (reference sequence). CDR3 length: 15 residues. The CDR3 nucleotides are TGTGCCAGCAGCTCCGCGGGCAGGTTTCCCTACGAGCAGCACTTC. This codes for CASSSAGRFPYEQHF.

The CDR3 loop reads CASSPLGGGTEAFF. DNA for the CDR3: TGTGCCAGCAGCCCATTGGGAGGGGGCACTGAAGCTTTCTTT. This chain links TRBV7-2 with TRBJ1-1; possible D gene TRBD1, 6 bases. V gave up 5 bases and J gave up 4 bases, with 14 bases separating them. The germline V gene has CDR1 SGHTA and CDR2 FQGNSA. The CDR3 spans 14 residues.

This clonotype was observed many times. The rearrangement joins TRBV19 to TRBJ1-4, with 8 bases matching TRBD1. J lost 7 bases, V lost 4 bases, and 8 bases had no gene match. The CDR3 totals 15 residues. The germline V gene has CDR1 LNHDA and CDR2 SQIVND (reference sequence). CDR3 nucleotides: TGTGCCAGTAGTACCGCAGGGGGCAGGGGTGAAAAACTGTTTTTT. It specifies CASSTAGGRGEKLFF.

CDR3 sequence (DNA): TGCGCCAGCAGCCAAGAAGGAGTTGGGGGCCCTTTCTTT. As protein: CASSQEGVGGPFF. The V call is TRBV4-1, the J call TRBJ1-1; tentative D call: TRBD1 (6 bases). Trimming took off 0 bases at V and 12 bases at J, with 14 bases between the two ends. This CDR3 comprises 13 residues. In germline, CDR1 is MGHRA, CDR2 YSYEKL.

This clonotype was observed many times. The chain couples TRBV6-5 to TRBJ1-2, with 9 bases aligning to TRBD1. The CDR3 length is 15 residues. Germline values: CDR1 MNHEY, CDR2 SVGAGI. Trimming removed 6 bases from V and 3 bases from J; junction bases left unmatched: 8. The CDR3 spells CASSTGTGSDYGYTF. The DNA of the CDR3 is TGTGCCAGCAGCACCGGGACAGGGTCGGACTATGGCTACACCTTC.

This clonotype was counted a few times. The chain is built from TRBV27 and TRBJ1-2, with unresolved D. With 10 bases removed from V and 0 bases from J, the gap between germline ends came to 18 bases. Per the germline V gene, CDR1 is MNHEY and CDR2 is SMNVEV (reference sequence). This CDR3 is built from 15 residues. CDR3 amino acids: CANPISNGPNYGYTF. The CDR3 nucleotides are TGTGCCAACCCGATTTCGAACGGCCCTAACTATGGCTACACCTTC.

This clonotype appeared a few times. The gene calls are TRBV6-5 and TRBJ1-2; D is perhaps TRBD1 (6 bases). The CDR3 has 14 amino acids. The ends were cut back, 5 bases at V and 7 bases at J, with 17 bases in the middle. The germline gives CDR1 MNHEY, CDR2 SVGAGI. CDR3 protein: CASSHDRGGAGYTF. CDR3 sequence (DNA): TGTGCCAGCAGTCACGACCGGGGGGGGGCTGGCTACACCTTC.

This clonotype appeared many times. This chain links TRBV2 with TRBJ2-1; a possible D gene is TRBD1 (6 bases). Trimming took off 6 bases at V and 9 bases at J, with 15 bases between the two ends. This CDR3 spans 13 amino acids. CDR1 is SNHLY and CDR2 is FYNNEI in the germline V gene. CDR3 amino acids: CASRNDRYGEQFF. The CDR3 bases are TGTGCCAGCAGAAATGACAGGTATGGTGAGCAGTTCTTC. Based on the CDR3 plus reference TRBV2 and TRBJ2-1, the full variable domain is EPEVTQTPSHQVTQMGQEVILRCVPISNHLYFYWYRQILGQKVEFLVSFYNNEISEKSEIFDDQFSVERPDGSNFTLKIRSTKLEDSAMYFCASRNDRYGEQFFGPGTRLTVL.